This is a list of T cell receptor beta chains from one sample in a study of CD4 and CD8 cells across lung adenocarcinoma regions. TCRdb re-called the PCR reads with MiXCR, one entry per CDR3 protein. The profile shows just over 20,000 distinct CDR3 sequences, about 53% of them singletons. The material sequenced was CD8+ T cells from the center of a lung tumor. These TCRs come from a female donor with lung adenocarcinoma. The CD4 and CD8 labels of this study may be unreliable. Both conserved end residues are part of each CDR3. D genes are given only for firm matches. Not every row has a clone size; where given, it reads once, few, many or a size class.

TRBV14	-	TRBJ2-4	-	CASSQNPGGAKNIQYF	TGTGCCAGCAGCCAAAATCCCGGGGGAGCCAAAAACATTCAGTACTTC
TRBV10-2	large	TRBJ2-1	TRBD2	CASIGLAGVLSDEQFF	TGCGCCAGCATAGGACTAGCGGGAGTACTCAGCGATGAGCAGTTCTTC
TRBV5-1	-	TRBJ2-7	-	CASSFTPASSYEQYF	TGCGCCAGCAGCTTTACCCCAGCTAGCTCCTACGAGCAGTACTTC
TRBV4-2	few	TRBJ2-5	-	CASSQAPSLVQTQYF	TGTGCCAGCAGCCAAGCACCTAGTTTGGTGCAGACCCAGTACTTC
TRBV6-1	-	TRBJ2-3	TRBD2	CASTNGGGELDTQYF	TGTGCCAGCACTAACGGGGGGGGCGAGTTGGATACGCAGTATTTT
TRBV6-1	medium-sized	TRBJ2-3	-	CASSETIPDTQYF	TGTGCCAGCAGTGAAACCATCCCAGATACGCAGTATTTT
TRBV6-1	few	TRBJ2-7	TRBD1	CASSPRGRVYEQYF	TGTGCCAGCAGTCCCAGGGGGCGCGTCTACGAGCAGTACTTC
TRBV6-5	many	TRBJ1-1	-	CASSYSRSPLTGYNTEAFF	TGTGCCAGCAGTTACTCTCGGTCCCCGTTGACCGGATATAACACTGAAGCTTTCTTT
TRBV6-1	-	TRBJ2-4	-	CASSSLTFGGAGLCAKDTQYF	TGTGCCAGCAGCTCTCTCACTTTCGGCGGGGCGGGGCTGTGTGCCAAAGACACTCAGTACTTC
TRBV25-1	-	TRBJ2-5	TRBD1	CASSRGTGGSETQYF	TGTGCCAGCAGTCGGGGGACAGGGGGATCCGAGACCCAGTACTTC
TRBV6-1	few	TRBJ1-4	TRBD1	CASTSTGSEKLFF	TGTGCCAGCACCTCGACAGGGTCGGAAAAACTGTTTTTT
TRBV6-1	few	TRBJ2-1	TRBD2	CASTRRLAAYNEQFF	TGTGCCAGCACCAGGCGACTAGCGGCATACAATGAGCAGTTCTTC
TRBV27	-	TRBJ2-5	-	CAIGGFDQKTQYF	TGTGCCATCGGGGGCTTTGACCAAAAGACCCAGTACTTC
TRBV6-1	medium-sized	TRBJ2-3	-	CASKQGLGTDTQYF	TGTGCCAGCAAGCAGGGCTTAGGCACAGATACGCAGTATTTT
TRBV6-1	many	TRBJ1-5	-	CASTPKGGTGNQPQHF	TGTGCCAGCACCCCGAAAGGGGGAACGGGCAATCAGCCCCAGCATTTT
TRBV6-1	-	TRBJ2-3	-	CASEGLGAEDTQYF	TGTGCCAGCGAGGGGCTAGGAGCGGAAGACACGCAGTATTTC
TRBV5-1	many	TRBJ2-1	TRBD2	CASSLNPPGLAGLNEQFF	TGCGCCAGCAGCTTGAACCCGCCGGGACTAGCGGGATTGAATGAGCAGTTCTTC
TRBV6-1	-	TRBJ2-5	-	CASGKDPRQDDQYF	TGTGCCAGCGGAAAGGACCCGCGCCAAGACGACCAGTACTTC
TRBV6-1	once	TRBJ2-1	TRBD2	CATGSSGRAEEQFF	TGTGCCACCGGTAGTAGCGGGAGGGCCGAAGAGCAGTTCTTC
TRBV27	many	TRBJ2-1	-	CASSRGLTNSYNEQFF	TGTGCCAGCAGTAGGGGACTTACGAACTCCTACAATGAGCAGTTCTTC
TRBV6-1	-	TRBJ2-3	-	CASTLADTQYF	TGTGCCAGCACCTTAGCAGATACGCAGTATTTT
TRBV27	-	TRBJ2-6	-	CASSPMGAGSYELTF	TGTGCCAGCAGTCCAATGGGGGCTGGCTCCTACGAGCTGACCTTC
TRBV6-5	-	TRBJ2-7	-	CASSYQHSNAQYF	TGTGCCAGCAGTTACCAACACTCCAATGCGCAGTACTTC
TRBV6-4	-	TRBJ2-2	-	CASTGTPGTGELFF	TGTGCCAGTACCGGGACACCGGGCACCGGGGAGCTGTTTTTT
TRBV10-3	-	TRBJ2-3	TRBD2	CATRAGGGYPDTQYF	TGTGCCACCAGGGCGGGGGGGGGTTACCCAGATACGCAGTATTTC
TRBV6-4	-	TRBJ2-7	TRBD2	CASSRLAVNYEQYF	TGTGCCAGCTCCCGACTAGCGGTAAACTACGAGCAGTACTTC
TRBV6-5	large	TRBJ2-2	TRBD2	CASKKTGGDTGELFF	TGTGCCAGCAAAAAGACGGGGGGGGACACCGGGGAGCTGTTTTTT
TRBV4-1	-	TRBJ1-4	-	CASSQDNSGGIRLFF	TGCGCCAGCAGCCAAGACAATAGCGGCGGGATCCGACTGTTTTTT
TRBV6-1	medium-sized	TRBJ1-3	-	CASNRIGGNTIYF	TGTGCCAGCAATAGGATCGGTGGAAACACCATATATTTT
TRBV5-1	-	TRBJ2-5	-	CASSFREIQYF	TGCGCCAGCAGCTTCCGAGAGATTCAGTACTTC
TRBV5-1	-	TRBJ1-2	TRBD1	CASSLSGQGPGYTF	TGCGCCAGCAGCTTATCGGGACAGGGTCCTGGCTACACCTTC
TRBV6-1	few	TRBJ2-1	-	CASDVVYNEQFF	TGTGCCAGCGACGTGGTCTACAATGAGCAGTTCTTC
TRBV10-3	few	TRBJ2-3	-	CAISESPDTQYF	TGTGCCATCAGTGAGTCCCCAGATACGCAGTATTTT
TRBV6-6	large	TRBJ1-2	-	CASEGRQRQGYTF	TGTGCCAGCGAGGGCAGGCAAAGGCAAGGCTACACCTTC
TRBV10-1	-	TRBJ2-4	-	CAGKGRRDKDIQYF	TGCGCCGGCAAGGGGCGGCGAGACAAAGATATTCAGTACTTC
TRBV6-1	-	TRBJ2-3	-	CASGQGLCSKDTQYF	TGTGCCAGCGGGCAGGGGCTGTGCTCCAAAGATACTCAGTATTTT
TRBV10-2	few	TRBJ2-1	TRBD2	CASSAGGGGLGGNEQFF	TGCGCCAGCAGTGCCGGGGGAGGGGGACTAGGGGGCAATGAGCAGTTCTTC
TRBV10-1	-	TRBJ2-5	-	CAREGLGGRDPETQYF	TGCGCCCGCGAGGGACTAGGGGGCCGTGACCCAGAGACGCAGTACTTC
TRBV10-1	-	TRBJ2-3	-	CASAGVDKDTQYF	TGCGCCAGCGCAGGGGTTGACAAAGATACGCAGTATTTC
TRBV12-3/TRBV12-4	few	TRBJ1-6	-	CASSFDSRNSPLHF	TGTGCCAGCAGTTTTGACAGCCGAAATTCACCCCTCCACTTT
TRBV6-1	-	TRBJ2-3	-	CASDRRGWQDTQYF	TGTGCCAGCGATAGGCGAGGATGGCAAGATACGCAGTATTTT
TRBV27	medium-sized	TRBJ2-7	TRBD2	CASIASGSWNEQYF	TGTGCCAGCATAGCTAGCGGGAGTTGGAACGAGCAGTACTTC
TRBV10-1	-	TRBJ2-3	TRBD2	CASRGTGGGDTDTQYF	TGCGCCAGCAGGGGGACCGGGGGGGGAGACACAGATACGCAGTACTTT
TRBV7-2	many	TRBJ2-4	-	CASATSGYIQYF	TGTGCCAGCGCAACTAGTGGGTACATTCAGTACTTC
TRBV6-1	-	TRBJ1-1	-	CASSDQGYGTEAFF	TGTGCCAGCAGTGACCAGGGATATGGCACTGAAGCTTTCTTT